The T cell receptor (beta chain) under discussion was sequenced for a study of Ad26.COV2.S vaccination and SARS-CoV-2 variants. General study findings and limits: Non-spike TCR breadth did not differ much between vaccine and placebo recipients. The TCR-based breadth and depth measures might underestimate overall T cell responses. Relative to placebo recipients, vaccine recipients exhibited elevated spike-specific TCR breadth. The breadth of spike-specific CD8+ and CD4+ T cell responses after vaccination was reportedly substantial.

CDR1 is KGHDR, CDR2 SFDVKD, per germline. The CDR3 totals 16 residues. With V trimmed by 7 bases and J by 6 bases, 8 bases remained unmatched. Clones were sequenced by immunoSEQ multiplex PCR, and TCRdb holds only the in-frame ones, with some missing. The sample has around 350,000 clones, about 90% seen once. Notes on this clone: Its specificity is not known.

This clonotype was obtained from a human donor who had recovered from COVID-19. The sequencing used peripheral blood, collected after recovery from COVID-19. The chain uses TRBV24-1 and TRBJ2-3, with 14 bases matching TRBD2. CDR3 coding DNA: TGTGCCACCAGCTGGGGACTAGCGGGGGAGGTGGATACGCAGTATTTT. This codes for CATSWGLAGEVDTQYF.